Below are 12 T cell receptor beta chains sequenced from a single sample in a study of T cells in Graves' hyperthyroidism and ophthalmopathy. From RNA transcripts, TCR beta CDR3 regions were amplified. Initially, a first-round RT-PCR of the TCR CDR3 employed the HTBI primer set. TCRdb re-analysed the multiplex PCR reads in MiXCR, keeping a single row per CDR3 protein. The sample carries about 350,000 distinct CDR3 sequences, approximately 14% recorded once. The sequenced material came from blood. Receptor source: a woman younger than 45 with Graves' hyperthyroidism.

This clonotype has only a few counts. This rearrangement joins TRBV20-1 to TRBJ2-4; maybe TRBD2 (5 bases). V lost 0 bases and J lost 3, with 6 bases in between. Germline lookup yields CDR1 DFQATT and CDR2 SNEGSKA (reference sequence). The CDR3 runs 13 residues. The CDR3 DNA reads TGCAGTGCTAGAGAGGCGGGCAAAAACATTCAGTACTTC. Encoded protein: CSAREAGKNIQYF.

This clonotype was found many times. The V gene is TRBV20-1, the J gene TRBJ2-7, with TRBD1 matching 7 bases. Germline loops: CDR1 DFQATT, CDR2 SNEGSKA (reference sequence). This CDR3 comprises 13 residues. Trimming cost V 1 base and J 7 bases; bases outside gene matches: 7. For the CDR3, the DNA is TGCAGTGCTAGAGGGACAGGTCTTTGGGAGCAGTACTTC. Its translation: CSARGTGLWEQYF.

The chain couples TRBV20-1 to TRBJ2-2, with D tentatively TRBD2 (6 bases). This CDR3 spans 14 amino acids. Germline V gives CDR1 DFQATT, CDR2 SNEGSKA (reference sequence). Trimming left V 5 bases short and J 4 bases short, with 14 bases between. The CDR3 here is CSAGGAGITGELFF. CDR3 in DNA: TGCAGTGCTGGAGGCGCGGGGATCACCGGGGAGCTGTTTTTT.

This clonotype has ten or more counts. The rearrangement links TRBV24-1 to TRBJ2-5, with 8 bases lining up with TRBD1. V was clipped by 4 bases and J by 1 base; unmatched bases: 7. Germline CDR1 KGHDR, CDR2 SFDVKD. The CDR3 runs 16 residues. CDR3 nucleotides: TGTGCCACCAGTGACCCCGGGACAGGAGCCCAAGAGACCCAGTACTTC. As protein: CATSDPGTGAQETQYF.

This clonotype was counted only a few times. In DNA form, the CDR3 reads TGCAGTGCTAGGGATAGCTCTGCCAAAAACATTCAGTACTTC. Translation: CSARDSSAKNIQYF. J is TRBJ2-4 and V is TRBV20-1; D is unresolved. This CDR3 is built from 14 residues. Germline V gene sequence: CDR1 DFQATT, CDR2 SNEGSKA (reference sequence). V was trimmed by 3 bases and J by 1 base, leaving 10 bases between them.

The chain employs TRBV12-3 or TRBV12-4 and TRBJ2-5, with 8 bases fitting TRBD1. The ends lost 7 bases at V and 6 bases at J; junction bases unmatched: 13. The length of the CDR3 is 15 residues. This CDR3 is CASTLTGGGIKTQYF. The CDR3 DNA is TGTGCCAGCACCCTAACAGGGGGAGGTATAAAGACCCAGTACTTC.

V usage is TRBV24-1 and J usage is TRBJ1-4; D not certain. The CDR3 length is 15 residues. Per the germline V gene, CDR1 is KGHDR and CDR2 is SFDVKD. V lost 4 bases, J lost 6 bases, and 14 bases lay in between. The CDR3 loop is CATSDSGPGDEKLFF. The DNA for the CDR3 is TGTGCCACCAGTGACTCCGGACCTGGGGATGAAAAACTGTTTTTT.

This clonotype has at least ten counts. This chain uses TRBV12-3 or TRBV12-4 with TRBJ1-6, with TRBD1 matching 9 bases. The J segment lost 10 bases and the V segment lost 5 bases, leaving 6 bases of the junction unmatched. The CDR3 is 14 amino acids. In nucleotides, the CDR3 is TGTGCCAGCAGTCCCGGGACAGGGTCCTCACCCCTCCACTTT. Translation: CASSPGTGSSPLHF.

The gene calls are TRBV12-3 or TRBV12-4 and TRBJ2-1, with 9 bases that match TRBD1. The CDR3 has 15 amino acids. V lost 4 bases to trimming and J lost 8 bases; unmatched junction nucleotides: 9. CDR3 region: CASSWGTGPEHEQFF. In DNA form, the CDR3 reads TGTGCCAGCAGTTGGGGGACAGGGCCCGAGCATGAGCAGTTCTTC.

This clonotype was picked up a small number of times. This sequence joins TRBV19 and TRBJ2-1, with 12 bases lining up with TRBD2. The germline gives CDR1 LNHDA, CDR2 SQIVND (reference sequence). V shed 5 bases and J 3 bases; nucleotides not matched to a gene: 5. CDR3 length: 16 residues. Here the CDR3 reads CASSAGLAGVYNEQFF. CDR3 sequence (DNA): TGTGCCAGTAGTGCGGGACTAGCGGGTGTCTACAATGAGCAGTTCTTC.

This clonotype was seen at least ten times. This chain links TRBV11-1 with TRBJ1-1, with D hard to call. This CDR3 has 13 amino acids. The germline V gene has CDR1 SGHAT and CDR2 FQDESV (reference sequence). The ends were cut back, 1 base at V and 7 bases at J, with 10 bases in the middle. The CDR3 protein is CASSLVWRDEAFF. CDR3 in DNA: TGTGCCAGCAGCTTAGTGTGGCGAGATGAAGCTTTCTTT. Filled out from reference TRBV11-1 and TRBJ1-1, the complete variable domain reads EAEVAQSPRYKITEKSQAVAFWCDPISGHATLYWYRQILGQGPELLVQFQDESVVDDSQLPKDRFSAERLKGVDSTLKIQPAELGDSAMYLCASSLVWRDEAFFGQGTRLTVV.

This clonotype was seen repeatedly, ten times or more. This sequence joins TRBV10-3 and TRBJ2-3; maybe TRBD2 (5 bases). The CDR3 consists of 17 residues. Looked up from germline, CDR1 is ENHRY and CDR2 is SYGVKD. The V and J ends lost 5 bases and 4 bases respectively, with 22 bases between them. In nucleotides, the CDR3 is TGTGCCATCAGTCTACGTTTACAGCGGTTGAACCCAGATACGCAGTATTTT. It specifies CAISLRLQRLNPDTQYF.